This T cell receptor (beta chain) stems from a study of early T cells in non-severe SARS-CoV-2 infection. Study context: The input, bulk RNA from unsorted whole blood, was sequenced, and chains were unpaired. Findings and limits, study-wide: Missing private and CD4 specificities, VDJdb matching favored anti-spike CD8 responses.

Attachment of unique molecular identifiers was made to individual cDNA molecules. TCRdb re-analysed the 5' RACE reads in MiXCR, keeping a single row per CDR3 protein. Of about 59,000 distinct CDR3 sequences in the sample, roughly an eighth were seen once. The CDR3 spans 12 residues. Germline assignment: CDR1 SQVTM and CDR2 ANQGSEA. To note about this clonotype: What it binds is not known. The germline gene is not matched at one end of the junction; a read error may be the cause.

The specimen was whole blood, collected at baseline. The chain joins TRBV29-1 to TRBJ2-6, with D tentatively TRBD2 (5 bases). The clonotype was recovered from an adult who was a healthcare worker with PCR-confirmed SARS-CoV-2 infection or an uninfected control (not recorded which). CDR3 residues: CSVFSGANVLTF. DNA of the CDR3: TGTAGCGTTTTCTCTGGGGCCAACGTCCTGACTTTC.